These 8 T cell receptor beta chains were all obtained from the same sample, sequenced in a study of cytomegalovirus exposure and HLA in healthy donors. PCR involved 60 Vbeta and 13 Jbeta primers. The data were produced by immunoSEQ multiplex PCR, yet TCRdb's version contains in-frame clones alone and is incomplete. The sample lists about 180,000 clones, about four fifths occurring once. Input material: PBMCs. These receptors all stem from a woman in her forties or fifties in good health and CMV-seronegative.

This chain uses TRBV4-1 with TRBJ2-7, with TRBD2 matching over 11 bases. The length of the CDR3 is 15 residues. The germline CDR1 and CDR2 sequences are MGHRA and YSYEKL. The trim removed 4 bases at V and 0 bases at J, leaving 2 bases unmatched. CDR3 DNA: TGCGCCAGCAGCCGGGGGACTAGCGGCTCCTACGAGCAGTACTTC. Residues: CASSRGTSGSYEQYF.

This chain links TRBV18 with TRBJ1-1; 8 nucleotides agree with TRBD1. The CDR3 is made up of 17 amino acids. Trimming took 2 bases from V and 0 from J; bases not matched to a gene: 8. The V gene's germline CDR1 is KGHSH and CDR2 LQKENI. The CDR3 reads CASSPSFTGGLNTEAFF. DNA for the CDR3: TGTGCCAGCTCACCAAGTTTTACAGGGGGATTGAACACTGAAGCTTTCTTT. Drawing the rest from reference TRBV18 and TRBJ1-1, the complete variable domain is NAGVMQNPRHLVRRRGQEARLRCSPMKGHSHVYWYRQLPEEGLKFMVYLQKENIIDESGMPKERFSAEFPKEGPSILRIQQVVRGDSAAYFCASSPSFTGGLNTEAFFGQGTRLTVV.

This clone appeared a single time. The chain recombines TRBV11-2 with TRBJ2-5; D gene ambiguous. The CDR3 contains 14 residues. The V gene's germline CDR1 is SGHAT and CDR2 FQNNGV. The V gene lost 3 bases and the J gene lost 2 bases, with 10 bases spanning the gap. The CDR3 sequence is CASSFLQIQETQYF. The CDR3 DNA follows: TGTGCCAGCAGCTTTCTCCAGATACAAGAGACCCAGTACTTC. The complete variable domain, with remaining parts taken from reference TRBV11-2 and TRBJ2-5, reads EAGVAQSPRYKIIEKRQSVAFWCNPISGHATLYWYQQILGQGPKLLIQFQNNGVVDDSQLPKDRFSAERLKGVDSTLKIQPAKLEDSAVYLCASSFLQIQETQYFGPGTRLLVL.

The J gene is TRBJ2-1, the V gene TRBV28; D call uncertain. Looked up from germline, CDR1 is MDHEN and CDR2 is SYDVKM. Deletions cut 6 bases from V and 5 bases from J, with 8 bases between. The CDR3 totals 12 residues. The CDR3 is CASSPGHNEQFF. Here the CDR3 DNA reads TGTGCCAGCAGCCCCGGTCACAATGAGCAGTTCTTC.

V and J are TRBV28 and TRBJ2-1; D is perhaps TRBD1 (6 bases). With 6 bases removed from V and 0 bases from J, the gap between germline ends came to 15 bases. The CDR3 length is 16 residues. Germline CDR1 MDHEN, CDR2 SYDVKM. CDR3 region: CASRSTGKGSYNEQFF. In DNA, the CDR3 is TGTGCCAGCAGAAGTACAGGGAAAGGCTCCTACAATGAGCAGTTCTTC.

CDR3 region: CASSPVGGASGNTIYF. DNA for the CDR3: TGTGCCAGCAGCCCAGTAGGGGGGGCTTCTGGAAACACCATATATTTT. The chain joins TRBV7-2 to TRBJ1-3; maybe TRBD1 (6 bases). Between the trimmed V and J ends, which lost 5 bases and 1 base, there was a span of 15 bases. This CDR3 has 16 amino acids. Germline-derived CDR1 and CDR2 are SGHTA and FQGNSA.

This clone has only one observation. This rearrangement joins TRBV28 to TRBJ2-7; 9 bases are a match to TRBD1. Germline V gene sequence: CDR1 MDHEN, CDR2 SYDVKM. V trimming: 3 bases; J trimming: 4 bases; junction bases outside the gene matches: 1. The CDR3 is made up of 13 amino acids. CDR3 sequence: CASSLTGGYEQYF. CDR3 DNA: TGTGCCAGCAGTTTGACAGGGGGTTACGAGCAGTACTTC.

The gene calls are TRBV5-6 and TRBJ2-5; D is unclear. Gene TRBJ2-7 matches the end of the DNA better, so the J call may be wrong. This CDR3 has 14 amino acids. The germline CDR1 and CDR2 sequences are SGHDT and YYEEEE. The CDR3 region is CASSFRRHSYEQYF. DNA for the CDR3: TGTGCCAGCAGCTTCCGCAGACACTCCTACGAGCAGTACTTC.